This record concerns one T cell receptor beta chain sequence. Its antigen is unknown. This may arise from a read error, as a much more abundant clone is one base away. The germline V gene encodes CDR1 SGHTA and CDR2 FQGNSA. This CDR3 spans 18 amino acids. These data belong to a study of T cell repertoires in cytomegalovirus infection. Turning to the study itself: Public TCR beta signatures indicated both CMV infection and matching HLA type.

Each CDR3 protein gets one entry after TCRdb re-called the reads with MiXCR. The table includes approximately 990,000 distinct CDR3 sequences, 30% to 40% detected once. The chain uses TRBV7-2 and TRBJ1-5; D not certain. The input for sequencing was cultured CD8+ T cells from PBMCs, taken from culture after CMV antigen stimulation. The TCR was taken from a human donor in good health (CMV status not recorded). Some clones in this sample may be carry-over from other donors' samples. Here the CDR3 DNA reads TGTGCCAACAGCCCAACCGGACTGAACCTTTATAGCAATCAGCCCCAGCATTTT. This sequence encodes CANSPTGLNLYSNQPQHF.